The TCR beta chain described here comes from a study of shared clonotypes between healthy human individuals. This clone was recorded at least ten times. TCRdb's copy holds only in-frame clones and misses some; the assay was immunoSEQ multiplex PCR. This sample has roughly 700,000 clones; less than 85% occur once, and the top ten carry approximately 1.7%. The CDR3 covers 15 residues. CDR1 and CDR2 (germline): SGHAT, FQNNGV. V was pared by 5 bases and J by 1 base, with 15 bases between. This TCR derives from a woman in her 30s in good health. Sample: memory CD4+ T cells sorted from blood. Described subset: CD45RA-negative fraction. V gene TRBV11-2 combines with J gene TRBJ2-7; either TRBD1 or TRBD2 may fit D (5 bases each). This CDR3 is CASSPIEGNSYEQYF. For the CDR3, the DNA is TGTGCCAGCAGCCCGATCGAGGGGAATTCCTACGAGCAGTACTTC.